This entry lists 14 T cell receptor beta chains sequenced from one sample in a study of OX40 agonist ivuxolimab in advanced cancers. Libraries were prepared by immunoSEQ multiplex PCR; TCRdb keeps only in-frame clonotypes and omits some of them. The sample lists roughly 100,000 clones; around 91% were seen once. Material: CD4+ or CD8+ T cells sorted from blood, obtained in a trial of the OX40 agonist ivuxolimab. The receptor source for this set is an adult with an advanced solid tumor such as melanoma, head and neck, liver or kidney cancer.

The genes are TRBV5-1 and TRBJ2-3; D remains ambiguous. V shed 0 bases and J shed 5 bases, with 4 bases lying between them. The CDR3 length is 12 residues. CDR1 and CDR2 from the germline V gene are SGHRS and YFSETQ. CDR3 residues: CASSLGGDTQYF. In nucleotides, the CDR3 is TGCGCCAGCAGCTTGGGAGGAGATACGCAGTATTTT.

This clone turned up a few times. J is TRBJ1-5 and V is TRBV30, with D possibly matching TRBD1 (6 bases). Germline V lookup: CDR1 GTSNPN, CDR2 SVGIG (reference sequence). Deletions cut 2 bases from V and 4 bases from J, with 9 bases between. There are 13 residues in the CDR3. CDR3 protein: CAWSTTGNQPQHF. As DNA, the CDR3 is TGTGCCTGGAGTACTACAGGGAATCAGCCCCAGCATTTT.

This rearrangement joins TRBV7-9 to TRBJ2-5, with TRBD1 matching over 9 bases. J gave up 7 bases and V 4 bases, and 13 bases lay outside the gene matches. Germline CDR1 SEHNR, CDR2 FQNEAQ (reference sequence). The CDR3 loop spans 16 amino acids. CDR3: CASSSGSGTGIGTQYF. The CDR3 DNA sequence: TGTGCCAGCAGCTCAGGATCCGGGACAGGGATTGGGACCCAGTACTTC.

The chain uses TRBV5-4 and TRBJ2-7; D is possibly TRBD1 (5 bases). V lost 0 bases and J 4 bases, leaving 17 bases between the germline ends. Germline V gene data show CDR1 as SGHNT and CDR2 as YYREEE (reference sequence). The CDR3 covers 16 residues. CDR3 sequence: CASSLDLGRASYEQYF. The CDR3 nucleotides read TGTGCCAGCAGCTTGGATTTAGGCAGGGCTTCGTACGAGCAGTACTTC.

V and J are TRBV5-4 and TRBJ2-3; 14 bases agree with TRBD2. V shed 4 bases and J 14 bases; nucleotides not matched to a gene: 9. CDR1 is SGHNT and CDR2 is YYREEE in the germline V gene (reference sequence). The CDR3 length is 14 residues. The CDR3 sequence: CASSPGLAGVARYF. The CDR3 nucleotides are TGTGCCAGCAGCCCGGGACTAGCGGGAGTAGCTAGGTATTTT.

The J gene is TRBJ1-3, the V gene TRBV15; 9 bases agree with TRBD1. The CDR3 spans 19 residues. The germline V gene encodes CDR1 LNHNV and CDR2 YYDKDF (reference sequence). V trimming: 4 bases; J trimming: 0 bases; junction bases outside the gene matches: 13. CDR3 loop: CATSKTGQGRFSSGNTIYF. In DNA, the CDR3 is TGTGCCACCAGCAAAACCGGACAGGGGCGCTTTTCCTCTGGAAACACCATATATTTT.

This sequence joins TRBV30 and TRBJ2-5; 10 bases are a match to TRBD1. The CDR3 extends over 14 amino acids. The J segment lost 3 bases and the V segment lost 2 bases, leaving 3 bases of the junction unmatched. Germline CDR1 and CDR2: GTSNPN and SVGIG (reference sequence). Here the CDR3 DNA reads TGTGCCTGGAGTTGGGGACAGGGGAAAGAGACCCAGTACTTC. Its protein product is CAWSWGQGKETQYF.

V and J are TRBV5-6 and TRBJ1-5; no clear D gene. Per the germline V gene, CDR1 is SGHDT and CDR2 is YYEEEE. The CDR3 is made up of 17 amino acids. V was pared by 3 bases and J by 0 bases, with 16 bases between. The CDR3 loop reads CASSSRGRPDSNQPQHF. DNA for the CDR3: TGTGCCAGCAGCTCCCGCGGACGGCCAGATAGCAATCAGCCCCAGCATTTT.

The V and J genes are TRBV5-4 and TRBJ1-4, with D unclear. Trimming cost V 0 bases and J 7 bases, with 16 bases left between them. There are 16 residues in the CDR3. CDR1 is SGHNT, CDR2 YYREEE, per germline (reference sequence). The CDR3 region has the DNA TGTGCCAGCAGCTTGGGTAAAACAGCCGGACTTGAAAAACTGTTTTTT. Its protein is CASSLGKTAGLEKLFF.

The chain joins TRBV27 to TRBJ1-2; no definite D call. V gave up 7 bases and J gave up 7 bases, with 19 bases separating them. This CDR3 spans 14 amino acids. In germline, CDR1 is MNHEY, CDR2 SMNVEV (reference sequence). CDR3 amino acids: CASKNPPEKGGYTF. The CDR3 DNA reads TGTGCCAGCAAAAATCCCCCAGAGAAAGGTGGCTACACCTTC.

This clone showed up just once. The CDR3 DNA sequence: TGTGCCAGCAGTCCCGGCCCTAGCTACGAGCAGTACTTC. Residues: CASSPGPSYEQYF. V gene TRBV28 combines with J gene TRBJ2-7, with D hard to call. The CDR3 has 13 amino acids. The germline gives CDR1 MDHEN, CDR2 SYDVKM. The V and J ends lost 5 bases and 3 bases respectively, with 11 bases between them.

The chain combines TRBV5-1 with TRBJ2-7; 11 bases fit TRBD1. This CDR3 has 17 amino acids. Germline values: CDR1 SGHRS, CDR2 YFSETQ. The junction had 14 bases not matched to a gene; V was cut back by 4 bases and J by 5 bases. CDR3 in amino acids: CASSPWWAGTGGNEQYF. The CDR3 DNA reads TGCGCCAGCAGCCCTTGGTGGGCCGGGACAGGGGGTAACGAGCAGTACTTC.

This chain connects TRBV18 to TRBJ2-1, with unresolved D. V lost 6 bases to trimming and J lost 4 bases, with 7 bases between them. The CDR3 spans 12 residues. Germline V gene sequence: CDR1 KGHSH, CDR2 LQKENI. CDR3 nucleotide sequence: TGTGCCAGCTCCCAAGATTACAATGAGCAGTTCTTC. Amino acids: CASSQDYNEQFF. Using reference TRBV18 and TRBJ2-1 for the parts outside the CDR3, the full variable domain is NAGVMQNPRHLVRRRGQEARLRCSPMKGHSHVYWYRQLPEEGLKFMVYLQKENIIDESGMPKERFSAEFPKEGPSILRIQQVVRGDSAAYFCASSQDYNEQFFGPGTRLTVL.

This clone was found once. The chain links TRBV7-9 to TRBJ2-7, with 10 bases fitting TRBD2. Germline loops: CDR1 SEHNR, CDR2 FQNEAQ (reference sequence). This CDR3 is built from 16 residues. V lost 5 bases, J lost 1 base, and 8 bases stayed unmatched. CDR3 DNA sequence: TGTGCCAGCAGCCCGCCTACTAGCGGGGATTCCTACGAGCAGTACTTC. Amino acid sequence: CASSPPTSGDSYEQYF. The full variable domain, completed using reference TRBV7-9 and TRBJ2-7, is DTGVSQNPRHKITKRGQNVTFRCDPISEHNRLYWYRQTLGQGPEFLTYFQNEAQLEKSRLLSDRFSAERPKGSFSTLEIQRTEQGDSAMYLCASSPPTSGDSYEQYFGPGTRLTVT.